Shown below are 18 T cell receptor beta chains from a single sample sequenced in a study of tumor-infiltrating lymphocytes in primary liver carcinoma (dated by TCRdb to the late 2010s). TRIzol reagent was used to extract blood RNA from unsorted whole blood, while the DNeasy Blood & Tissue kit provided the germline DNA. The sequencer listed for this sample is Illumina HiSeq 2500. Using a constant-region primer and ProtoScript II reverse transcriptase, TCRbeta-specific cDNA was reverse-transcribed from around 520 ng total RNA. TCRbeta libraries were built with three nested multiplex PCR rounds, a slightly modified ARM-PCR procedure. The first two PCR rounds used multiplex TRBV1-TRBV30 forward primers with a Cbeta reverse primer, each for 10 cycles. TCRdb trimmed public reads at Q25 via fastp, called clones via MiXCR and kept in-frame beta chains. Every entry covers one CDR3 protein and lists the most common genes and DNA from its rows. The sample contains a few hundred thousand distinct CDR3 sequences, 50% to 60% of them found a single time. The ten largest clonotypes hold over 15% of the sample.

What was sequenced was peripheral blood. Receptors were obtained from a woman in her 30s with primary liver carcinoma and hepatitis B virus infection.

A remark on this clonotype: This may come from a read error, since a much larger clone is one base off. The V gene is TRBV6-6, the J gene TRBJ2-3; TRBD1 matches 9 bases. CDR3 length: 15 amino acids. From germline, CDR1 is MNHNY and CDR2 SVGAGI (reference sequence). Trimming took 7 bases from V and 6 from J; bases not matched to a gene: 11. CDR3 loop: CASKEDRGGPDTQYF. The CDR3 nucleotides are TGTGCCAGCAAAGAGGACAGGGGAGGTCCGGATACGCAGTATTTT.

This clonotype was detected many times. This chain's CDR3 is CASSPGLTREEKLFF. The CDR3 coding sequence is TGCGCCAGCAGCCCGGGATTGACCAGAGAGGAAAAACTGTTTTTT. The chain recombines TRBV4-3 with TRBJ1-4, with D uncertain. This CDR3 region has 15 residues. In germline, CDR1 is LGHNA, CDR2 YSLEER. Trimming cost V 4 bases and J 8 bases, with 17 bases left between them.

A remark on this clonotype: A much bigger clone sits one base away, suggesting this may be a read error. V and J are TRBV12-3 or TRBV12-4 and TRBJ2-3; 9 positions match TRBD2. This CDR3 contains 16 residues. The CDR3 loop is CASSKSGRTSTNTQYF. The CDR3 DNA follows: TGTGCCAGCAGTAAGAGCGGGAGGACTAGCACAAATACGCAGTATTTT.

Comment on this clonotype: Its ends do not fully match the called genes, so a read error is possible. CDR3 protein: CASTLAQTRELFF. CDR3 sequence (DNA): TGTGCCAGCACCTTAGCACAAACCAGGGAGCTGTTTTTT. The chain combines TRBV11-2 with TRBJ2-2; no reliable D call. This CDR3 is 13 amino acids long. CDR1 is SGHAT and CDR2 is FQNNGV in the germline V gene.

This clonotype was recorded many times. This sequence joins TRBV11-1 and TRBJ2-5; D uncertain. V dropped 5 bases and J dropped 5 bases, with 12 bases sitting between them. CDR1 is SGHAT, CDR2 FQDESV, per germline (reference sequence). This CDR3 spans 13 amino acids. The CDR3 reads CASSDGPRETQYF. CDR3 DNA sequence: TGTGCCAGCAGCGACGGGCCGCGGGAGACCCAGTACTTC.

Points on this clonotype: A much larger clone is a single base away; this may be a read error. The chain uses TRBV11-2 and TRBJ2-1; D is ambiguous. The CDR3 runs to 12 residues. Germline V gene lookup returns CDR1 SGHAT and CDR2 FQNNGV. CDR3 protein: CTSSLYGSARVF. The CDR3 DNA sequence: TGTACCAGCAGCTTATACGGCTCTGCCCGTGTCTTC.

The table lists this clonotype with many counts. This chain links TRBV6-1 with TRBJ1-2, with 7 bases that match TRBD1. This CDR3 contains 12 residues. V gave up 6 bases and J gave up 6 bases; unmatched junction bases: 4. CDR1 is MNHNS, CDR2 SASEGT, per germline. The CDR3 bases are TGTGCCAGCAGCCAAGACAGGGATGGCTACACCTTC. Its translation is CASSQDRDGYTF.

This clonotype was observed a few times. Because the CDR3 is missing its conserved closing phenylalanine or tryptophan, this is likely a read error. The rearrangement uses TRBV14 and TRBJ2-3; D is undetermined. The germline V gene has CDR1 SGHDN and CDR2 FVKESK. Trimming cost V 0 bases and J 3 bases, with 4 bases left between them. CDR3 length: 13 amino acids. The CDR3 bases are TGTGCCAGCAGCCAAGATTGGACAGATACGCAGTATCTT. It translates to CASSQDWTDTQYL.

This clonotype occurred many times. V usage is TRBV12-3 or TRBV12-4 and J usage is TRBJ1-5, with TRBD1 as a possible D gene (5 bases). The ends were cut back, 6 bases at V and 3 bases at J, with 12 bases in the middle. The CDR3 totals 14 residues. CDR3 sequence reads: CASSWGGVNQPQHF. The CDR3 coding sequence is TGTGCCAGCAGCTGGGGGGGGGTCAATCAGCCCCAGCATTTT.

This clonotype came up a few times. The J gene is TRBJ2-3, the V gene TRBV12-5, with 7 nucleotides matching TRBD2. This CDR3 contains 15 residues. Per the germline V gene, CDR1 is LGHNT and CDR2 is FRNRAP. After removal of 5 bases from V and 2 bases from J, the junction contained 7 bases not matched to a gene. In nucleotides, the CDR3 is TGTGCTAGTGGTATGGAGCTAGCGGCCACAGATACGCAGTATTTT. It translates to CASGMELAATDTQYF.

This clonotype has just one count. This may come from a read error, since a much larger clone is one base off. Here the CDR3 reads CASSTNTFFREQYF. The CDR3 DNA is TGTGCCAGCAGTACGAACACCTTCTTTCGGGAGCAGTACTTC. This chain joins TRBV6-5 and TRBJ2-7; the D is unclear. V lost 5 bases and J 7 bases, leaving 18 bases between the germline ends. The germline gives CDR1 MNHEY, CDR2 SVGAGI. There are 14 residues in the CDR3.

On this clonotype itself: Germline and junction disagree at one end, which may indicate a read error. The V and J genes are TRBV29-1 and TRBJ2-7, with TRBD2 as a possible D gene (5 bases). The CDR3 has 13 amino acids. Germline V CDR1 and CDR2: SQVTM, ANQGSEA. CDR3 region: CSVSSAATYEQYF. The CDR3 DNA follows: TGTAGCGTGAGTTCGGCGGCAACCTACGAGCAGTACTTC.

In the case of this clonotype: A much larger clone differs by one base, so this may be a read error. CDR3 nucleotide sequence: TGTGCCAGCTATGGGGGCGGGAACACCGGGGAGCCGTTTTTT. Translation gives CASYGGGNTGEPFF. V gene TRBV4-2 combines with J gene TRBJ2-2; D tentatively fits TRBD1 or TRBD2 (6 bases each). The CDR3 runs to 14 residues. Looked up from germline, CDR1 is LGHNA and CDR2 is YNFKEQ.

As regards this clonotype: This may come from a read error, since a much larger clone is one base off. The rearrangement joins TRBV29-1 to TRBJ2-1; no clear D. The CDR3 covers 15 residues. Trimming took off 7 bases at V and 3 bases at J, with 19 bases between the two ends. CDR1 SQVTM and CDR2 ANQGSEA come from the germline V gene. The CDR3 loop is CSGVIASLVYNEQFF. For the CDR3, the DNA is TGCAGCGGGGTCATAGCCTCTTTAGTCTACAATGAGCAGTTCTTC.

The rearrangement uses TRBV4-2 and TRBJ2-2; the match to TRBD2 covers 10 bases. V was pared by 0 bases and J by 5 bases, with 6 bases of the junction left unmatched. The CDR3 is made up of 17 amino acids. CDR1 LGHNA and CDR2 YNFKEQ come from the germline V gene. CDR3 in amino acids: CASSQDPSSGSTGELFF. The CDR3 bases are TGTGCCAGCAGCCAAGACCCGTCTAGCGGGAGTACCGGGGAGCTGTTTTTT.

Comment on this clonotype: A junction end diverges from the germline sequence, so it may reflect a read error. V and J are TRBV4-2 and TRBJ2-1, with TRBD2 matching over 7 bases. The length of the CDR3 is 13 residues. The germline V gene encodes CDR1 LGHNA and CDR2 YNFKEQ. CDR3 nucleotides: TGTGCTAGCGGCGGGAGCTCACGTTCTGAGCAGTTATTC. Protein sequence: CASGGSSRSEQLF.

In its sample, this clonotype was seen a few times. The rearrangement uses TRBV4-1 and TRBJ2-1, with D perhaps TRBD1 (5 bases). The CDR3 extends over 14 amino acids. Germline CDR1 MGHRA, CDR2 YSYEKL. The V end was cut by 0 bases, the J end by 8 bases, with 11 bases between. CDR3 sequence reads: CASSQDQGWDEQFF. CDR3 sequence (DNA): TGCGCCAGCAGCCAAGATCAGGGTTGGGATGAGCAGTTCTTC.

The chain combines TRBV14 with TRBJ2-1; TRBD2 matches at 10 bases. CDR3 length: 16 amino acids. Per germline, CDR1 SGHDN and CDR2 FVKESK. Unmatched junction bases numbered 3, after V lost 0 bases and J lost 4 bases. CDR3 DNA sequence: TGTGCCAGCAGCCAAGAGGGACTAGCGTTATACAATGAGCAGTTCTTC. It translates to CASSQEGLALYNEQFF.